These 30 T cell receptor beta chains originate from one sample sequenced in a study of blood T cell repertoires in COVID-19. Some clones are missing from TCRdb's copy, which holds only in-frame ones; the method was immunoSEQ multiplex PCR. This sample has some 15,000 clones, with 82% found just once. The sample was peripheral blood. Every receptor here comes from a woman between 65 and 79 years old with active COVID-19.

This chain joins TRBV4-2 and TRBJ1-6; 10 nucleotides line up with TRBD1. V gave up 6 bases and J gave up 7 bases; unmatched junction bases: 9. CDR1 and CDR2 from the germline V gene are LGHNA and YNFKEQ. The CDR3 contains 16 residues. The CDR3 nucleotides read TGTGCCAGCAGTTTCGTTCTGGGACAGGGGAATTCACCCCTCCACTTT. Encoded protein: CASSFVLGQGNSPLHF.

The chain combines TRBV6-5 with TRBJ2-7; weak D call: TRBD2 (5 bases). V lost 11 bases and J 2 bases, leaving 10 bases between the germline ends. The CDR3 contains 11 residues. Per the germline V gene, CDR1 is MNHEY and CDR2 is SVGAGI. The CDR3 reads CASLRAYEQYF. In DNA form, the CDR3 reads TGTGCCTCCCTGAGGGCCTACGAGCAGTACTTC.

This chain joins TRBV6-5 and TRBJ1-4, with D perhaps TRBD1 (5 bases). The CDR3 sequence is 13 residues long. Germline CDR1 is MNHEY and CDR2 is SVGAGI. The V end was cut by 10 bases, the J end by 4 bases, with 13 bases between. CDR3: CAKSGGNNEKLFF. The DNA for the CDR3 is TGTGCCAAATCCGGGGGGAATAATGAAAAACTGTTTTTT.

The chain is built from TRBV28 and TRBJ2-7, with no clear D. The CDR3 is 12 residues long. Per germline, CDR1 MDHEN and CDR2 SYDVKM. V gave up 6 bases and J gave up 3 bases, with 9 bases separating them. Here the CDR3 reads CASSTAGYEQYF. CDR3 bases: TGTGCCAGCAGCACTGCCGGCTACGAGCAGTACTTC.

The chain joins TRBV29-1 to TRBJ1-1, with a tentative D call TRBD1 (6 bases). The CDR3 has 13 amino acids. V dropped 4 bases and J dropped 10 bases, with 19 bases sitting between them. Germline V gives CDR1 SQVTM, CDR2 ANQGSEA. The CDR3 loop reads CSVGDNPGAGAFF. The CDR3 DNA reads TGCAGCGTTGGCGATAATCCAGGGGCTGGAGCTTTCTTT.

CDR3 residues: CASSIYMLGANEQYF. The CDR3 DNA follows: TGTGCCAGCAGTATATACATGTTGGGGGCCAACGAGCAGTACTTC. This sequence joins TRBV28 and TRBJ2-7; TRBD1 might be the D (6 bases). Trimming took 5 bases from V and 5 from J, leaving 19 bases between them. The CDR3 spans 15 residues. Germline assignment: CDR1 MDHEN and CDR2 SYDVKM.

The V and J genes are TRBV19 and TRBJ1-1; TRBD1 might be the D (5 bases). The length of the CDR3 is 19 residues. Per germline, CDR1 LNHDA and CDR2 SQIVND (reference sequence). V was clipped by 10 bases and J by 2 bases, with 32 bases between them. The CDR3 DNA follows: TGTGCCACCGTCCCACTGGGGGGATCTGAGAACGCGGGTAACACTGAAGCTTTCTTT. This codes for CATVPLGGSENAGNTEAFF. The variable domain in full, completed from reference TRBV19 and TRBJ1-1, reads DGGITQSPKYLFRKEGQNVTLSCEQNLNHDAMYWYRQDPGQGLRLIYYSQIVNDFQKGDIAEGYSVSREKKESFPLTVTSAQKNPTAFYLCATVPLGGSENAGNTEAFFGQGTRLTVV.

The chain recombines TRBV15 with TRBJ1-5; 9 nucleotides agree with TRBD1. The CDR3 has 14 residues. V shed 7 bases, J shed 5 bases, and the junction held 6 bases outside the gene matches. Germline V gene lookup returns CDR1 LNHNV and CDR2 YYDKDF (reference sequence). As DNA, the CDR3 is TGTGCCACCAAACAGGGGGCTAGGGATCAGCCCCAGCATTTT. Protein: CATKQGARDQPQHF.

The sample holds a few counts of this clone. The rearrangement joins TRBV7-2 to TRBJ1-5; the D is unclear. Trimming cost V 1 base and J 6 bases, with 13 bases left between them. The germline V gene has CDR1 SGHTA and CDR2 FQGNSA. The CDR3 has 15 amino acids. CDR3 loop: CASSLGVRRSQPQHF. The CDR3 DNA reads as TGTGCCAGCAGCTTAGGTGTCAGGAGGTCTCAGCCCCAGCATTTT.

This clone was picked up one time. This rearrangement joins TRBV4-1 to TRBJ1-4, with 12 bases aligning to TRBD1. The CDR3 is made up of 16 amino acids. V was pared by 4 bases and J by 8 bases, with 8 bases of the junction left unmatched. Germline CDR1 and CDR2: MGHRA and YSYEKL. CDR3 DNA sequence: TGCGCCAGCAGCCCAGACCGGGACAGGGGGCGCGAAAAACTGTTTTTT. It is translated as CASSPDRDRGREKLFF.

The chain uses TRBV5-1 and TRBJ1-2; TRBD1 agrees at 8 bases. Germline trimming cut 4 bases from V and 7 bases from J; bases unmatched to any gene: 12. The CDR3 extends over 15 amino acids. Germline lookup yields CDR1 SGHRS and CDR2 YFSETQ. This CDR3 reads CASSPDRAVGGGYTF. The CDR3 coding sequence is TGCGCCAGCAGCCCGGACAGGGCGGTAGGAGGTGGCTACACCTTC.

V usage is TRBV2 and J usage is TRBJ2-7, with D perhaps TRBD2 (6 bases). V shed 7 bases and J shed 4 bases, with 14 bases lying between them. The germline V gene has CDR1 SNHLY and CDR2 FYNNEI. There are 13 residues in the CDR3. The CDR3 spells CASMDDGGYEQYF. The DNA of the CDR3 is TGTGCCAGCATGGACGATGGGGGGTACGAGCAGTACTTC.

The J gene is TRBJ1-2, the V gene TRBV15; the D is unclear. This CDR3 is built from 15 residues. Germline-derived CDR1 and CDR2 are LNHNV and YYDKDF (reference sequence). Deletions cut 0 bases from V and 4 bases from J, with 12 bases between. The CDR3 DNA reads TGTGCCACCAGCAGAGAAGAGGGTATGGGCTATGGCTACACCTTC. Protein: CATSREEGMGYGYTF.

The chain couples TRBV2 to TRBJ2-7; D is possibly TRBD1 (6 bases). CDR3 size: 13 residues. Germline CDR1 is SNHLY and CDR2 is FYNNEI. The V and J ends lost 7 bases and 3 bases respectively, with 13 bases between them. The chain's CDR3 is CASTGDKGYEQYF. In DNA, the CDR3 is TGTGCCAGCACCGGGGACAAAGGCTACGAGCAGTACTTC.

The chain has TRBV27 and TRBJ1-1, with D tentatively TRBD1 (6 bases). CDR1 is MNHEY and CDR2 is SMNVEV in the germline V gene (reference sequence). Trimming removed 3 bases at V and 5 bases at J, with 10 bases between. The CDR3 spans 13 residues. CDR3 bases: TGTGCCAGCAGTTTGTTTAGGGGGACTGAAGCTTTCTTT. Translating it yields CASSLFRGTEAFF.

The chain is built from TRBV11-3 and TRBJ2-3; D ambiguous. Between the trimmed V and J ends, which lost 2 bases and 3 bases, there was a span of 9 bases. The CDR3 consists of 14 residues. The germline gives CDR1 SGHNT, CDR2 YENEEA. CDR3 sequence: CASSLYGGTDTQYF. In DNA, the CDR3 is TGTGCCAGCAGCTTATACGGCGGTACAGATACGCAGTATTTT.

The sample holds a few counts of this clone. The V gene is TRBV11-2, the J gene TRBJ2-4, with a tentative D call TRBD1 (5 bases). CDR1 and CDR2 from the germline V gene are SGHAT and FQNNGV. V shed 5 bases and J shed 5 bases, with 10 bases lying between them. This CDR3 contains 13 residues. Here the CDR3 reads CASSILGENIQYF. CDR3 coding DNA: TGTGCCAGCAGCATTTTAGGGGAAAACATTCAGTACTTC.

The rearrangement joins TRBV28 to TRBJ2-1, with TRBD2 matching 9 bases. The germline V gene encodes CDR1 MDHEN and CDR2 SYDVKM. The ends lost 2 bases at V and 8 bases at J; junction bases unmatched: 10. The CDR3 covers 16 residues. For the CDR3, the DNA is TGTGCCAGCAGTTTACCCCCTCTAGCGGGATCAGATGAGCAGTTCTTC. As protein: CASSLPPLAGSDEQFF.

Of note for this clone: Mismatch with germline at one junction end may stem from a read error. The chain joins TRBV7-9 to TRBJ2-1; 10 nucleotides line up with TRBD2. CDR1 and CDR2 (germline): SEHNR, FQNEAQ (reference sequence). The CDR3 covers 13 residues. CDR3 coding DNA: TGTGCCAGCAGCTTGGGTCTAGCGGGAGCCGCGGTCTTC. It translates to CASSLGLAGAAVF. The complete variable domain, with remaining parts taken from reference TRBV7-9 and TRBJ2-1, reads DTGVSQNPRHKITKRGQNVTFRCDPISEHNRLYWYRQTLGQGPEFLTYFQNEAQLEKSRLLSDRFSAERPKGSFSTLEIQRTEQGDSAMYLCASSLGLAGAAVFGPGTRLTVL.

V is TRBV5-1 and J is TRBJ2-3; 9 positions agree with TRBD2. J was trimmed by 0 bases and V by 4 bases; bases with no gene match: 6. The germline V gene has CDR1 SGHRS and CDR2 YFSETQ. The CDR3 is made up of 16 amino acids. CDR3 sequence: CASSAGTSTSTDTQYF. As DNA, the CDR3 is TGCGCCAGCAGCGCCGGGACTAGCACTAGCACAGATACGCAGTATTTT. The full variable domain, rest sourced from reference TRBV5-1 and TRBJ2-3, is KAGVTQTPRYLIKTRGQQVTLSCSPISGHRSVSWYQQTPGQGLQFLFEYFSETQRNKGNFPGRFSGRQFSNSRSEMNVSTLELGDSALYLCASSAGTSTSTDTQYFGPGTRLTVL.

The V call is TRBV7-9, the J call TRBJ2-1; D is unresolved. Germline CDR1 reads SEHNR; CDR2 reads FQNEAQ (reference sequence). The CDR3 is made up of 15 amino acids. V shed 1 base and J shed 0 bases, with 7 bases lying between them. CDR3 amino acids: CASSLGLSSYNEQFF. CDR3 in DNA: TGTGCCAGCAGCTTAGGCCTTAGCTCCTACAATGAGCAGTTCTTC.

V usage is TRBV9 and J usage is TRBJ2-7; 7 bases fit TRBD1. The V gene's germline CDR1 is SGDLS and CDR2 YYNGEE. This CDR3 spans 13 amino acids. Trimming removed 0 bases from V and 9 bases from J; junction bases left unmatched: 6. As DNA, the CDR3 is TGTGCCAGCAGCGTAGCTACTGAGGGGGCGCAGTACTTC. Amino acids: CASSVATEGAQYF.

This clone is labeled as large. The CDR3 region is CASSHSPQGGDEQFF. The CDR3 region has the DNA TGCGCCAGCAGCCATTCTCCCCAGGGTGGGGATGAGCAGTTCTTC. The V gene is TRBV4-3, the J gene TRBJ2-1; TRBD1 is a possible D gene (5 bases). The CDR3 is made up of 15 amino acids. The germline V gene encodes CDR1 LGHNA and CDR2 YSLEER. With 3 bases removed from V and 8 bases from J, the gap between germline ends came to 17 bases.

The V and J genes are TRBV7-2 and TRBJ2-7; 7 nucleotides line up with TRBD2. Germline V lookup: CDR1 SGHTA, CDR2 FQGNSA. This CDR3 is built from 15 residues. The trim removed 2 bases at V and 4 bases at J, leaving 8 bases unmatched. This chain's CDR3 is CASSLRAGALYEQYF. In DNA, the CDR3 is TGTGCCAGCAGCTTAAGGGCGGGAGCTTTATACGAGCAGTACTTC.

The chain joins TRBV4-3 to TRBJ2-1; maybe TRBD2 (5 bases). Deletions cut 1 base from V and 5 bases from J, with 9 bases between. The CDR3 is 14 amino acids. CDR1 is LGHNA and CDR2 is YSLEER in the germline V gene. CDR3 in DNA: TGCGCCAGCAGCCAAGTAATAGCGAACAATGAGCAGTTCTTC. Its translation is CASSQVIANNEQFF.

The chain joins TRBV29-1 to TRBJ2-2; D is unclear. Germline V CDR1 and CDR2: SQVTM, ANQGSEA. The CDR3 totals 14 residues. V lost 3 bases and J lost 0, with 8 bases in between. Here the CDR3 reads CSVDAPTNTGELFF. CDR3 DNA: TGCAGCGTTGACGCGCCGACGAACACCGGGGAGCTGTTTTTT.

This CDR3 reads CASTQGTPTGELFF. The CDR3 nucleotides are TGTGCCAGCACTCAGGGGACACCCACCGGGGAGCTGTTTTTT. V gene TRBV2 combines with J gene TRBJ2-2; a possible D gene is TRBD1 (6 bases). The V and J ends lost 7 bases and 4 bases respectively, with 13 bases between them. This CDR3 contains 14 residues. CDR1 is SNHLY, CDR2 FYNNEI, per germline.

The chain recombines TRBV5-1 with TRBJ1-1; TRBD1 aligns across 7 bases. The CDR3 runs 13 residues. The germline V gene has CDR1 SGHRS and CDR2 YFSETQ. Germline trimming cut 4 bases from V and 0 bases from J; bases unmatched to any gene: 0. The CDR3 bases are TGCGCCAGCAGCGGGACAGTGAACACTGAAGCTTTCTTT. It translates to CASSGTVNTEAFF.

The chain recombines TRBV7-8 with TRBJ2-1, with 7 bases matching TRBD1. CDR1 and CDR2 from the germline V gene are SGHVS and FQNEAQ. This CDR3 has 13 amino acids. V was clipped by 3 bases and J by 5 bases; unmatched bases: 1. CDR3 sequence: CASSLTGNNEQFF. In nucleotides, the CDR3 is TGTGCCAGCAGCTTGACAGGGAACAATGAGCAGTTCTTC.

The chain recombines TRBV27 with TRBJ1-6; D is uncertain. The CDR3 extends over 14 amino acids. V gave up 8 bases and J gave up 10 bases, with 18 bases separating them. CDR1 MNHEY and CDR2 SMNVEV come from the germline V gene (reference sequence). CDR3 loop: CASGRGGILSPLHF. Here the CDR3 DNA reads TGTGCCAGCGGACGGGGAGGGATTTTATCACCCCTCCACTTT.